These 22 T cell receptor beta chains originate from one sample sequenced in a study of human T cells and chemical hapten exposure. TCRdb recomputed calls from the RACE reads with MiXCR, one row per CDR3 protein. The sample includes 150,000 to 200,000 distinct CDR3 sequences, about 14% of them seen just once. Time point given: patch test 1, 2 weeks after DPC sensitization. The treatment is: therapeutic diphenylcyclopropenone sensitization with weekly scalp DPC. Sequencing used whole blood, obtained in connection with sensitization to the hapten diphenylcyclopropenone (DPC). All receptors derive from a woman under 40 with alopecia areata. Some clones in this sample may be carry-over from other donors' samples.

The CDR3 nucleotides read TGTGCCAGCAGCGTCCCTGGTCAGCCCCAGCATTTT. Translation gives CASSVPGQPQHF. V and J are TRBV7-9 and TRBJ1-5; D is uncertain. The CDR3 length is 12 residues. Germline V CDR1 and CDR2: SEHNR, FQNEAQ (reference sequence). Trimming cost V 5 bases and J 6 bases, with 8 bases left between them. Full variable domain (remainder filled in from reference TRBV7-9 and TRBJ1-5): DTGVSQNPRHKITKRGQNVTFRCDPISEHNRLYWYRQTLGQGPEFLTYFQNEAQLEKSRLLSDRFSAERPKGSFSTLEIQRTEQGDSAMYLCASSVPGQPQHFGDGTRLSIL.

The chain uses TRBV7-6 and TRBJ2-3; possible D gene TRBD2, 6 bases. Trimming removed 4 bases from V and 2 bases from J, with 25 bases in between. The CDR3 covers 19 residues. CDR1 is SGHVS, CDR2 FNYEAQ, per germline. Here the CDR3 reads CASSSPGVSRRNYTDTQYF. The DNA for the CDR3 is TGTGCCAGCAGCTCCCCGGGAGTAAGTCGGCGGAACTACACAGATACGCAGTATTTT.

DNA for the CDR3: TGTGCCAGCAATACTGGTGGGAATGAAAAACTGTTTTTT. Translation gives CASNTGGNEKLFF. This chain joins TRBV28 and TRBJ1-4; D is ambiguous. The V and J ends lost 7 bases and 5 bases respectively, with 11 bases between them. This CDR3 has 13 residues. Germline values: CDR1 MDHEN, CDR2 SYDVKM.

This clonotype was recorded a few times. The CDR3, as DNA: TGTGCCAGCGTGGGGACAGGGGCTCGAGCAGCTTTCTTT. Translation: CASVGTGARAAFF. The chain recombines TRBV27 with TRBJ1-1; 10 positions match TRBD1. The CDR3 runs to 13 residues. Germline lookup yields CDR1 MNHEY and CDR2 SMNVEV (reference sequence). J lost 10 bases, V lost 8 bases, and 10 bases had no gene match.

The CDR3, as DNA: TGTGCCAGCTCAGAAAGACTGGAAGAGACCCAGTACTTC. Its protein is CASSERLEETQYF. This chain connects TRBV18 to TRBJ2-5; D uncertain. Germline V gives CDR1 KGHSH, CDR2 LQKENI. The CDR3 length is 13 residues. The ends were cut back, 5 bases at V and 3 bases at J, with 10 bases in the middle. The full variable domain, with the rest looked up from reference TRBV18 and TRBJ2-5, is NAGVMQNPRHLVRRRGQEARLRCSPMKGHSHVYWYRQLPEEGLKFMVYLQKENIIDESGMPKERFSAEFPKEGPSILRIQQVVRGDSAAYFCASSERLEETQYFGPGTRLLVL.

This clonotype was counted only a few times. The chain couples TRBV3-1 to TRBJ2-2; D could derive from TRBD1 or TRBD2 (5 bases each). This CDR3 spans 15 amino acids. V was shortened by 4 bases and J by 2 bases, with 11 bases between the two germline ends. Germline V lookup: CDR1 LGHDT, CDR2 YNNKEL (reference sequence). The CDR3 loop is CASSLRDRNTGELFF. The CDR3 region has the DNA TGTGCCAGCAGCCTCCGGGACCGAAACACCGGGGAGCTGTTTTTT.

This clonotype was observed a handful of times. This chain links TRBV19 with TRBJ2-1; weak D call: TRBD2 (6 bases). Looked up from germline, CDR1 is LNHDA and CDR2 is SQIVND (reference sequence). V lost 3 bases and J lost 2, with 11 bases in between. The CDR3 loop spans 15 amino acids. CDR3 protein: CASSIRGTPYNEQFF. CDR3 coding DNA: TGTGCCAGTAGTATCCGGGGGACCCCCTACAATGAGCAGTTCTTC. The full variable domain, in which reference TRBV19 and TRBJ2-1 provide the parts outside the CDR3, is DGGITQSPKYLFRKEGQNVTLSCEQNLNHDAMYWYRQDPGQGLRLIYYSQIVNDFQKGDIAEGYSVSREKKESFPLTVTSAQKNPTAFYLCASSIRGTPYNEQFFGPGTRLTVL.

This clonotype was counted at least ten times. The chain joins TRBV5-4 to TRBJ2-7; the D call may be TRBD1 or TRBD2 (5 bases each). Germline assignment: CDR1 SGHNT and CDR2 YYREEE (reference sequence). The germline V and J ends were trimmed by 4 bases and 4 bases, with 15 bases remaining between them. This CDR3 is 14 amino acids long. CDR3 sequence reads: CASSVLGGRYEQYF. The CDR3 DNA is TGTGCCAGCAGCGTGCTTGGGGGTCGGTACGAGCAGTACTTC.

Ten or more counts support this clonotype. The V and J genes are TRBV29-1 and TRBJ1-1; D may be TRBD1 (6 bases). Germline-derived CDR1 and CDR2 are SQVTM and ANQGSEA. V was shortened by 2 bases and J by 5 bases, with 9 bases between the two germline ends. The CDR3 runs 12 residues. The CDR3 sequence is CSVETGRTEAFF. The CDR3 DNA sequence: TGCAGCGTTGAAACAGGGAGGACTGAAGCTTTCTTT.

This clonotype was counted between two and nine times. The gene calls are TRBV4-2 and TRBJ1-1; 9 bases fit TRBD1. J gave up 1 base and V 5 bases, and 5 bases lay outside the gene matches. This CDR3 is 15 amino acids long. Germline V gene lookup returns CDR1 LGHNA and CDR2 YNFKEQ. CDR3 loop: CASSSYRGRNTEAFF. The CDR3 DNA reads TGTGCCAGCAGCTCATACAGGGGGCGGAACACTGAAGCTTTCTTT.

This clonotype has ten or more counts. The V and J genes are TRBV18 and TRBJ2-7, with D unresolved. Trimming took 3 bases from V and 6 from J, leaving 18 bases between them. The CDR3 loop spans 15 amino acids. Germline CDR1 is KGHSH and CDR2 is LQKENI. CDR3 in amino acids: CASSPESRAAREQYF. CDR3 DNA sequence: TGTGCCAGCTCACCGGAGTCCCGGGCCGCCCGCGAGCAGTACTTC.

The chain joins TRBV12-3 or TRBV12-4 to TRBJ2-7; 9 bases map to TRBD1. V trimming: 3 bases; J trimming: 5 bases; junction bases outside the gene matches: 5. This CDR3 has 14 amino acids. CDR3 bases: TGTGCCAGCAGTTTCGGGACAGGGTCGCACGAGCAGTACTTC. Translating it yields CASSFGTGSHEQYF.

The chain has TRBV10-3 and TRBJ2-7; TRBD1 is a possible D gene (6 bases). This CDR3 is 14 amino acids long. Germline V gene data show CDR1 as ENHRY and CDR2 as SYGVKD. V lost 6 bases, J lost 0 bases, and 12 bases lay in between. The CDR3 nucleotides are TGTGCCATCAGGAGACAGGAAGACTCCTACGAGCAGTACTTC. This codes for CAIRRQEDSYEQYF.

This clonotype was seen a few times. This chain connects TRBV4-1 to TRBJ2-5; TRBD1 aligns across 7 bases. The CDR3 sequence is 13 residues long. With V trimmed by 6 bases and J by 3 bases, 4 bases remained unmatched. Germline assignment: CDR1 MGHRA and CDR2 YSYEKL. The CDR3 nucleotides are TGCGCCAGCAGAGGGGACAGTAAAGAGACCCAGTACTTC. Its protein product is CASRGDSKETQYF.

This chain connects TRBV5-4 to TRBJ2-7; TRBD2 might be the D (7 bases). Germline assignment: CDR1 SGHNT and CDR2 YYREEE (reference sequence). The germline V and J ends were trimmed by 4 bases and 4 bases, with 15 bases remaining between them. The CDR3 extends over 14 amino acids. The CDR3, as DNA: TGTGCCAGCAGCCCGGGGGGCCCCGGGTACGAGCAGTACTTC. This gives the protein CASSPGGPGYEQYF.

The J gene is TRBJ2-7, the V gene TRBV5-1; 9 bases are shared with TRBD1. The J segment lost 2 bases and the V segment lost 0 bases, leaving 6 bases of the junction unmatched. The V gene's germline CDR1 is SGHRS and CDR2 YFSETQ. The CDR3 runs 16 residues. DNA of the CDR3: TGCGCCAGCAGCTTGGTCCCAAACAGGGGGCCCTACGAGCAGTACTTC. Its translation: CASSLVPNRGPYEQYF.

The rearrangement uses TRBV27 and TRBJ2-3, with D hard to call. Trimming cost V 6 bases and J 1 base, with 8 bases left between them. Per the germline V gene, CDR1 is MNHEY and CDR2 is SMNVEV (reference sequence). This CDR3 has 13 residues. CDR3 nucleotides: TGTGCCAGCAGCTCCATGCGCACAGATACGCAGTATTTT. It specifies CASSSMRTDTQYF.

This clonotype was picked up many times. This sequence joins TRBV5-1 and TRBJ2-1; D possibly corresponds to TRBD2 (5 bases). This CDR3 comprises 16 residues. V lost 2 bases, J lost 6 bases, and 18 bases lay in between. Per the germline V gene, CDR1 is SGHRS and CDR2 is YFSETQ. The CDR3 sequence: CASSFTSGLIPNEQFF. In nucleotides, the CDR3 is TGCGCCAGCAGCTTTACTTCCGGACTTATCCCCAATGAGCAGTTCTTC.

This clonotype was recorded a few times. The chain combines TRBV12-3 or TRBV12-4 with TRBJ2-7; no clear D gene. This CDR3 region has 13 residues. V gave up 4 bases and J gave up 0 bases, with 7 bases separating them. Here the CDR3 reads CASSYQLSYEQYF. CDR3 DNA: TGTGCCAGCAGTTATCAACTCTCCTACGAGCAGTACTTC.

This clonotype has at least ten counts. This chain connects TRBV25-1 to TRBJ2-2, with 8 bases fitting TRBD1. With 6 bases clipped from V and 5 bases from J, the junction kept 5 bases outside the gene matches. Germline V gene sequence: CDR1 MGHDK, CDR2 SYGVNS. CDR3 length equals 14 residues. The chain's CDR3 is CASSPQGETGELFF. The CDR3 coding sequence is TGTGCCAGCAGCCCACAGGGGGAGACCGGGGAGCTGTTTTTT.

A few counts support this clonotype. This chain joins TRBV9 and TRBJ1-1, with TRBD1 matching over 10 bases. V trimming: 3 bases; J trimming: 2 bases; junction bases outside the gene matches: 4. The CDR3 loop spans 15 amino acids. Germline V gene lookup returns CDR1 SGDLS and CDR2 YYNGEE. The CDR3: CASSARQGANTEAFF. In nucleotides, the CDR3 is TGTGCCAGCAGCGCTAGACAGGGGGCAAACACTGAAGCTTTCTTT.

This clonotype was counted a few times. This chain uses TRBV7-2 with TRBJ2-2; 7 bases align to TRBD1. With 5 bases clipped from V and 8 bases from J, the junction kept 2 bases outside the gene matches. This CDR3 has 12 amino acids. Per germline, CDR1 SGHTA and CDR2 FQGNSA. The CDR3 protein is CASSRQGGELFF. CDR3 bases: TGTGCCAGCAGCCGACAGGGAGGGGAGCTGTTTTTT.